Listed below are T cell receptor beta chains from one sample, sequenced in a study of beta chain features in type 1 diabetes. Sequencing was performed with immunoSEQ multiplex PCR; in TCRdb, only in-frame clones are kept and a portion is missing. The table lists about 900,000 clones, 15% to 20% of them singletons. The sample comprised naive CD4+ T cells from blood. The receptors were gathered from a woman aged 18-29 years in good health. Each CDR3 is given with its conserved first and last residue. Each record gives: V gene, J gene, CDR3 protein.

TRBV5-1	TRBJ1-5	CASSLDPERGAQHF
TRBV6-6	TRBJ1-2	CASSTGQRNNYGYTF
TRBV9	TRBJ2-5	CASSVSGEETQYF
TRBV29-1	TRBJ2-1	CSVAGTSGGSSYNEQFF
TRBV7-8	TRBJ1-4	CASSLVGEREKLFF
TRBV9	TRBJ2-1	CASSVVGAGVYEQFF
TRBV28	TRBJ2-7	CASSLSVAGESYEQYF
TRBV27	TRBJ2-3	CASRSPGLAGGGTDTQYF
TRBV29-1	TRBJ1-2	CSVAWEGGGYGYTF
TRBV9	TRBJ2-1	CASSKTSPSFAEQFF
TRBV15	TRBJ2-1	CATSLHPSNEQFF
TRBV7-2	TRBJ2-3	CASSLTLRPQYF
TRBV10-3	TRBJ2-1	CAIRDFYNEQFF
TRBV6-5	TRBJ2-7	CASSYSLAGPSEQYF
TRBV20-1	TRBJ1-1	CSASRATEAFF
TRBV2	TRBJ1-2	CASSRGSTGYTF
TRBV19	TRBJ1-2	CASSIQVDYGYTF
TRBV27	TRBJ2-3	CASRPSSTDTQYF
TRBV11-2	TRBJ2-2	CASSNTPGGTGELFF
TRBV9	TRBJ2-3	CASSAQTTDTQYF
TRBV29-1	TRBJ1-1	CSVETLHTNEAFF
TRBV5-6	TRBJ2-2	CASSLGGITGELFF
TRBV10-3	TRBJ2-1	CAISQEGNEQFF
TRBV18	TRBJ2-7	CASSPPASGYEQYF
TRBV18	TRBJ1-4	CASSPRTGATNEKLFF
TRBV7-9	TRBJ2-5	CASSLARGNNQETQYF